Listed here are 11 T cell receptor beta chains from one sample, sequenced in a study of blood T cells in healthy people across ages. It was with a sample-barcoded 5' primer and a J-beta primer mix that a second PCR of about 7 to 12 cycles was run. TCRdb reprocessed the 5' RACE reads with MiXCR, giving one entry per CDR3 protein. The repertoire consists of about 900,000 distinct CDR3 sequences, with roughly 43% occurring once and the leading ten covering over 10%. Sequencing input: blood. Receptors originate from a man in his thirties or forties in good health.

This clonotype was seen a few times. The J gene is TRBJ2-3, the V gene TRBV20-1, with a weak D call TRBD1 (5 bases). Looked up from germline, CDR1 is DFQATT and CDR2 is SNEGSKA (reference sequence). CDR3 size: 15 residues. V gave up 2 bases and J gave up 5 bases, with 17 bases separating them. This CDR3 is CSARSWAGQGDTQYF. CDR3 in DNA: TGCAGTGCTAGAAGTTGGGCAGGGCAGGGAGATACGCAGTATTTT.

This clonotype was seen a handful of times. V usage is TRBV7-2 and J usage is TRBJ2-4, with no clear D. Germline CDR1 SGHTA, CDR2 FQGNSA. The CDR3 covers 16 residues. V lost 5 bases and J 1 base, leaving 15 bases between the germline ends. CDR3 DNA sequence: TGTGCCAGCAGCCCTTCCCAGGTTTTGGCCAAAAACATTCAGTACTTC. Translating it yields CASSPSQVLAKNIQYF.

The chain joins TRBV10-3 to TRBJ2-1, with TRBD1 matching 11 bases. This CDR3 is built from 15 residues. The junction had 8 bases not matched to a gene; V was cut back by 6 bases and J by 7 bases. Germline-derived CDR1 and CDR2 are ENHRY and SYGVKD. This CDR3 reads CAISGQGAGGNEQFF. CDR3 sequence (DNA): TGTGCCATCAGCGGACAGGGGGCGGGTGGGAATGAGCAGTTCTTC.

The V and J genes are TRBV12-3 or TRBV12-4 and TRBJ2-2; 9 bases align to TRBD2. The junction had 8 bases not matched to a gene; V was cut back by 5 bases and J by 7 bases. There are 15 residues in the CDR3. This chain's CDR3 is CASSPTGTSYGELFF. The CDR3 DNA reads as TGTGCCAGCAGTCCCACCGGGACTAGCTACGGGGAGCTGTTTTTT.

This clonotype was seen just once. The chain uses TRBV15 and TRBJ2-5, with a tentative D call TRBD2 (7 bases). The J call may be wrong; the DNA end is better matched by TRBJ2-7. Germline loops: CDR1 LNHNV, CDR2 YYDKDF (reference sequence). This CDR3 spans 14 amino acids. The CDR3: CATSSVQGGSEQYF. In nucleotides, the CDR3 is TGTGCCACCAGCAGCGTACAGGGAGGGTCCGAGCAGTACTTC.

This clonotype was recorded once. This rearrangement joins TRBV5-1 to TRBJ2-3, with 13 bases identical to TRBD2. Germline V gene lookup returns CDR1 SGHRS and CDR2 YFSETQ. The CDR3 extends over 15 amino acids. With V trimmed by 8 bases and J by 0 bases, 3 bases remained unmatched. CDR3 DNA sequence: TGCGCCAGGGGGGGACTAGCGGGGAGCACAGATACGCAGTATTTT. Its protein product is CARGGLAGSTDTQYF. The whole variable domain, remainder taken from reference TRBV5-1 and TRBJ2-3, is KAGVTQTPRYLIKTRGQQVTLSCSPISGHRSVSWYQQTPGQGLQFLFEYFSETQRNKGNFPGRFSGRQFSNSRSEMNVSTLELGDSALYLCARGGLAGSTDTQYFGPGTRLTVL.

The CDR3 here is CASSATRGRTDTQYF. As DNA, the CDR3 is TGTGCCAGCAGCGCCACGCGGGGGAGGACAGATACGCAGTATTTT. The chain has TRBV7-2 and TRBJ2-3, with TRBD2 identical over 7 bases. The CDR3 covers 15 residues. Germline assignment: CDR1 SGHTA and CDR2 FQGNSA. The ends lost 5 bases at V and 3 bases at J; junction bases unmatched: 8. Complete variable domain (other parts from reference TRBV7-2 and TRBJ2-3): GAGVSQSPSNKVTEKGKDVELRCDPISGHTALYWYRQSLGQGLEFLIYFQGNSAPDKSGLPSDRFSAERTGGSVSTLTIQRTQQEDSAVYLCASSATRGRTDTQYFGPGTRLTVL.

This sequence joins TRBV7-9 and TRBJ1-2, with D possibly TRBD1 on 6 matching bases. Trimming left V 5 bases short and J 6 bases short, with 13 bases between. CDR1 is SEHNR and CDR2 is FQNEAQ in the germline V gene (reference sequence). The CDR3 runs 13 residues. The CDR3 sequence is CASSLSEGDGYTF. CDR3 DNA: TGTGCCAGCAGCCTAAGTGAGGGGGATGGCTACACCTTC.

This clonotype occurred a few times. The chain is built from TRBV18 and TRBJ1-2; maybe TRBD1 (6 bases). CDR1 is KGHSH and CDR2 is LQKENI in the germline V gene. The CDR3 is made up of 13 amino acids. With 3 bases removed from V and 3 bases from J, the gap between germline ends came to 8 bases. In DNA form, the CDR3 reads TGTGCCAGCTCACCGGACAGTTACTATGGCTACACCTTC. This sequence encodes CASSPDSYYGYTF.

The chain combines TRBV4-3 with TRBJ2-5; 9 bases are a match to TRBD2. V lost 1 base and J lost 11; bases outside the gene matches: 14. This CDR3 has 16 amino acids. Germline-derived CDR1 and CDR2 are LGHNA and YSLEER. The CDR3 region is CASSQGASGDLREQYF. The CDR3, as DNA: TGCGCCAGCAGCCAAGGGGCTAGCGGGGATCTTCGTGAGCAGTACTTC.

The CDR3 DNA sequence: TGCAGCACCCCCGGGGAGCGGAACAATGAGCAGTTCTTC. Amino acids: CSTPGERNNEQFF. J is TRBJ2-1 and V is TRBV20-1; maybe TRBD2 (5 bases). The germline CDR1 and CDR2 sequences are DFQATT and SNEGSKA (reference sequence). CDR3 length: 13 amino acids.